A selection of T cell receptor beta chains follows, all from one sample in a study of T cell changes during pregnancy in multiple sclerosis. Here immunoSEQ multiplex PCR was the method, and the copy in TCRdb shows in-frame clones only, minus some. The sample has some 30,000 clones; roughly 90% are singletons. Here the sequenced sample was CD8+ T cells from peripheral blood mononuclear cells, taken after pregnancy. The receptors here all came from a female donor with multiple sclerosis, enrolled in a pregnancy study. The CDR3 runs from the conserved cysteine through the conserved F or W. D genes are given only for firm matches. For some rows the clone size is stated as once, few or many, or as a class when expanded; others skip it.

abundance,v_gene,d_gene,j_gene,CDR3aa,CDR3nt
-,TRBV11-3,-,TRBJ1-2,CASSLVTGQGGYTF,TGTGCCAGCAGCTTAGTTACAGGACAAGGTGGCTACACCTTC
-,TRBV9,-,TRBJ2-7,CASSVDAGITYEQYF,TGTGCCAGCAGCGTAGATGCGGGGATCACCTACGAGCAGTACTTC
-,TRBV6-5,TRBD1,TRBJ2-7,CASKQGAGGEQYF,TGTGCCAGCAAACAGGGGGCGGGCGGGGAGCAGTACTTC
once,TRBV15,TRBD2,TRBJ2-7,CATSRDLGLAGAYEQYF,TGTGCCACCAGCAGAGATCTGGGACTAGCGGGTGCCTACGAGCAGTACTTC
-,TRBV29-1,TRBD2,TRBJ2-3,CSVEEQTSVADTQYF,TGCAGCGTTGAAGAACAGACTAGCGTCGCAGATACGCAGTATTTT
once,TRBV6-1,-,TRBJ2-1,CASSEAQEIPVNEQFF,TGTGCCAGCAGTGAAGCGCAAGAGATCCCGGTCAATGAGCAGTTCTTC
-,TRBV6-5,TRBD2,TRBJ2-1,CASSPKRGGYNEQFF,TGTGCCAGCAGTCCTAAGCGGGGTGGGTACAATGAGCAGTTCTTC
-,TRBV5-6,-,TRBJ2-1,CASSPSGGYEQFF,TGTGCCAGCAGCCCCTCTGGCGGGTATGAGCAGTTCTTC
-,TRBV29-1,TRBD2,TRBJ2-7,CSVSKREGLEQYF,TGCAGCGTATCAAAGCGGGAGGGCCTCGAGCAGTACTTC
-,TRBV27,-,TRBJ2-7,CASSLLGRGYEQYF,TGTGCCAGCAGTTTATTAGGCAGGGGCTACGAGCAGTACTTC
-,TRBV4-3,TRBD1,TRBJ2-5,CASSQDREETQYF,TGCGCCAGCAGCCAGGACAGGGAAGAGACCCAGTACTTC
-,TRBV7-9,TRBD1,TRBJ1-1,CASSLRQGATNTEAFF,TGTGCCAGCAGCTTAAGGCAGGGGGCAACGAACACTGAAGCTTTCTTT
-,TRBV28,-,TRBJ1-1,CASRRTPGLEAFF,TGTGCCAGCAGACGTACTCCAGGGCTTGAAGCTTTCTTT
-,TRBV10-3,-,TRBJ1-1,CAIKGSGGGTEAFF,TGTGCCATCAAGGGGTCGGGGGGCGGCACTGAAGCTTTCTTT
-,TRBV28,-,TRBJ2-1,CASSLLGSGIGNEQFF,TGTGCCAGCAGTTTATTAGGGAGCGGCATTGGGAATGAGCAGTTCTTC
-,TRBV2,TRBD2,TRBJ2-1,CASLTTSGSYNEQFF,TGTGCCAGCCTTACGACTAGCGGGAGTTACAATGAGCAGTTCTTC
-,TRBV7-9,TRBD1,TRBJ2-5,CASSPSTGGWKETQYF,TGTGCCAGCAGCCCTTCGACAGGGGGCTGGAAAGAGACCCAGTACTTC
-,TRBV4-3,-,TRBJ2-3,CASSPQVLTDTQYF,TGCGCCAGCAGCCCTCAGGTCCTGACAGATACGCAGTATTTT
-,TRBV27,TRBD1,TRBJ1-4,CASSPRTGSEKLFF,TGTGCCAGCAGCCCTAGGACAGGGAGTGAAAAACTGTTTTTT
-,TRBV9,TRBD1,TRBJ1-5,CASGPGQLNQPQHF,TGTGCCAGCGGGCCGGGACAGCTCAATCAGCCCCAGCATTTT
-,TRBV7-9,-,TRBJ2-5,CASSLWDTGETQYF,TGTGCCAGCAGCTTATGGGACACGGGGGAGACCCAGTACTTC
-,TRBV27,TRBD1,TRBJ2-7,CASSSPGQGYEQYF,TGTGCCAGCAGTTCGCCGGGACAGGGCTACGAGCAGTACTTC
-,TRBV18,-,TRBJ2-1,CASSQREQEQFF,TGTGCCAGCTCACAAAGGGAGCAAGAGCAGTTCTTC
-,TRBV29-1,-,TRBJ1-3,CGVEVWQVVSGNTIYF,TGCGGCGTTGAAGTTTGGCAGGTAGTCTCTGGAAACACCATATATTTT
-,TRBV7-9,-,TRBJ2-2,CASSLRNTGELFF,TGTGCCAGCAGCTTACGGAACACCGGGGAGCTGTTTTTT